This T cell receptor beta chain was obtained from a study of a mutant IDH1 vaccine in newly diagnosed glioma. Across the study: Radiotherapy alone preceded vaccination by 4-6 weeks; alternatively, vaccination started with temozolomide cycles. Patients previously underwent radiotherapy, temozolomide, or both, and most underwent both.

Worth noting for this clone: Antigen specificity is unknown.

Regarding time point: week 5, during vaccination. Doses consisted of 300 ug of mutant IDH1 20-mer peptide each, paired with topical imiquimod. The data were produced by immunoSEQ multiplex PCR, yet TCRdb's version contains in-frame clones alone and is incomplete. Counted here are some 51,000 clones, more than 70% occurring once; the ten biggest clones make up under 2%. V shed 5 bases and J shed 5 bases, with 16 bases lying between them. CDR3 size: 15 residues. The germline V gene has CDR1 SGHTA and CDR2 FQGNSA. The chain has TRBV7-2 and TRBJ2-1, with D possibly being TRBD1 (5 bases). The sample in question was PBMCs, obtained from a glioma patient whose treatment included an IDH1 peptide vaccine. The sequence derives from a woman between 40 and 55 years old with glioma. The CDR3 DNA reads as TGTGCCAGCAGCCTACGATGGGGCCAGAACAATGAGCAGTTCTTC. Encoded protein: CASSLRWGQNNEQFF.